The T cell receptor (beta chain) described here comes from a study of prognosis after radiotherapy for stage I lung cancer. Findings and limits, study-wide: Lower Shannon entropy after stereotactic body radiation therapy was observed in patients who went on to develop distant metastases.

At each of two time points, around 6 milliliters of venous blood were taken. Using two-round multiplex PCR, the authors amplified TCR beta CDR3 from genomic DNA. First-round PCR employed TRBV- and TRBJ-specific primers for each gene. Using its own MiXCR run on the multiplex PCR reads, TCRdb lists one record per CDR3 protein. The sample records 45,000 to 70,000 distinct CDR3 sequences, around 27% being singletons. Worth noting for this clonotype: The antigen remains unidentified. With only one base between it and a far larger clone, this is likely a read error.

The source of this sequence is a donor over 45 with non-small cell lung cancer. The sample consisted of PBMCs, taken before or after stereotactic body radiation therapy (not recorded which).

CDR3 nucleotide sequence: TGTGCCAGCCGGGCGGGGTCGGTCACCGGGGAGCTGTTTTTT. It codes for CASRAGSVTGELFF. The rearrangement joins TRBV7-9 to TRBJ2-2; TRBD2 is a possible D gene (6 bases). Germline V gene sequence: CDR1 SEHNR, CDR2 FQNEAQ (reference sequence). The CDR3 runs to 14 residues. The germline V and J ends were trimmed by 8 bases and 4 bases, with 14 bases remaining between them.